A single T cell receptor beta chain is shown here with its context. Germline V gene sequence: CDR1 SGDLS, CDR2 YYNGEE. Trimming removed 3 bases from V and 4 bases from J; junction bases left unmatched: 14. The CDR3 spans 17 residues. This sample stems from a study of monozygotic twins with cystic fibrosis. Here immunoSEQ multiplex PCR was the method, and the copy in TCRdb shows in-frame clones only, minus some. The sample lists about 35,000 clones; more than 55% were seen once. The sequence came from a girl under 18 with cystic fibrosis. V usage is TRBV9 and J usage is TRBJ2-5, with 8 positions matching TRBD1. The source material was blood. The CDR3 here is CASSATGDPSLRETQYF. In DNA, the CDR3 is TGTGCCAGCAGCGCGACAGGGGATCCCTCTTTGAGAGAGACCCAGTACTTC.